This T cell receptor beta chain was identified during a study of cytomegalovirus exposure and HLA in healthy donors. Germline CDR1 and CDR2: MNHEY and SVGAGI. The CDR3 extends over 12 amino acids. V gave up 2 bases and J gave up 8 bases, with 7 bases separating them. This clone was found a few times. Its antigen remains unknown. General study results and limits: In an earlier analysis, productive rearrangement rates for most beta V segments clustered near 87% or 30%. Association of a missense DCLRE1C variant with TCR beta V- and J-gene trimming was reported in a later analysis.

Primers for the PCR totalled 60 Vbeta and 13 Jbeta. Original handling: Approximately 9.9 million shared chains were among the approximately 87 million unique TCR beta chains that a later analysis counted. The data were produced by immunoSEQ multiplex PCR, yet TCRdb's version contains in-frame clones alone and is incomplete. V and J calls and clone size follow that table, whereas D and trimming were derived from the DNA. The sample lists 110,000 or so clones, under 80% occurring once. J is TRBJ2-4 and V is TRBV6-5; tentative D call: TRBD2 (5 bases). The TCR comes from a woman aged 40 to 50 in good health and CMV-seropositive. Material: PBMCs. Here the CDR3 DNA reads TGTGCCAGCAGTTACGACGGGGACATTCAGTACTTC. It specifies CASSYDGDIQYF.